The 5 T cell receptor beta chains below were found in one sample sequenced in a study of blood T cell repertoires in COVID-19. Using immunoSEQ multiplex PCR, the repertoire was profiled, and TCRdb retains in-frame clones only, with some absent. Found here are about 230,000 clones, about 90% of them singletons; the top ten hold approximately 2.8%. The sequenced material came from PBMCs or T cells enriched from blood (not recorded which). These receptors came from a woman aged 50 to 65 in a cohort exposed to, infected with or recovered from COVID-19 (not recorded which).

This chain uses TRBV28 with TRBJ2-3, with TRBD2 identical over 11 bases. Per germline, CDR1 MDHEN and CDR2 SYDVKM. CDR3 length: 16 residues. The J segment lost 5 bases and the V segment lost 4 bases, leaving 8 bases of the junction unmatched. CDR3 in amino acids: CASSSHSGGAKDTQYF. CDR3 in DNA: TGTGCCAGCAGTTCACATAGCGGGGGGGCCAAAGATACGCAGTATTTT.

This sequence joins TRBV6-2 or TRBV6-3 and TRBJ1-1; 7 bases are shared with TRBD1. With V trimmed by 6 bases and J by 5 bases, 6 bases remained unmatched. Germline V gives CDR1 MNHEY, CDR2 SVGEGT. CDR3 length: 13 residues. The CDR3 DNA reads TGTGCCAGCAGCGACAGGGTGGCAACTGAAGCTTTCTTT. Protein: CASSDRVATEAFF.

The chain's CDR3 is CASSPSGRFDGTEAFF. Here the CDR3 DNA reads TGTGCCAGCAGCCCCTCCGGCAGGTTTGACGGCACTGAAGCTTTCTTT. The chain couples TRBV9 to TRBJ1-1; D ambiguous. The CDR3 covers 16 residues. With 4 bases removed from V and 4 bases from J, the gap between germline ends came to 20 bases. Germline CDR1 SGDLS, CDR2 YYNGEE.

The chain employs TRBV7-2 and TRBJ1-5; D is undetermined. This CDR3 is built from 14 residues. Germline V gene lookup returns CDR1 SGHTA and CDR2 FQGNSA. Trimming cost V 0 bases and J 5 bases, with 8 bases left between them. Here the CDR3 reads CASSLAFLYQPQHF. The CDR3 DNA is TGTGCCAGCAGCTTAGCGTTTCTTTATCAGCCCCAGCATTTT.

This clone was seen just once. This chain connects TRBV11-2 to TRBJ2-2; TRBD1 matches at 8 bases. The V segment lost 5 bases and the J segment 4 bases; nucleotides outside the gene matches: 9. CDR3 length: 16 residues. Germline CDR1 and CDR2: SGHAT and FQNNGV. This chain's CDR3 is CASSNSGQGVTGELFF. The CDR3 DNA reads TGTGCCAGCAGCAACTCCGGACAGGGCGTCACCGGGGAGCTGTTTTTT.